This record looks at one T cell receptor beta chain sequence and its context. As processed by the authors: Scientists estimated how many nucleated cells there were by amplifying reference gene primers. The protocol was immunoSEQ multiplex PCR, while the TCRdb copy is restricted to in-frame clones and leaves out a portion. That table gives V, J and clone size, and the DNA gave D and trimming. The data hold roughly 140,000 clones, with 88% observed a single time. The data belong to a study of blood T cell repertoires in COVID-19. Study background: The origin of the acute and convalescent COVID-19 samples was the United States, Italy and Spain. PBMCs, B-cell-depleted T cells, or T cells were the source of the cDNA or gDNA that made up the material.

This clonotype originated in a woman between 50 and 59 years old with acute or convalescent COVID-19. The sequenced sample consisted of peripheral blood.

CDR3 coding DNA: TGTGCCAGCAGCCTCCAGTCCTACGAGCAGTACTTC. This codes for CASSLQSYEQYF. V usage is TRBV5-4 and J usage is TRBJ2-7; D gene uncertain. In germline, CDR1 is SGHNT, CDR2 YYREEE (reference sequence). The CDR3 is made up of 12 amino acids. Trimming shortened V by 4 bases and J by 1 base, and 6 bases separated the two germline ends.